This T cell receptor beta chain was found in a study of early T cells in non-severe SARS-CoV-2 infection. Study information: Chains stayed unpaired after sequencing of bulk RNA from unsorted whole blood. Findings and limits, study-wide: Matches to VDJdb favored anti-spike CD8 responses and missed private and CD4 specificities.

cDNA molecules, individually, were tagged with unique molecular identifiers. TCRdb reprocessed the 5' RACE reads via MiXCR and lists one record per CDR3 protein. In the table there are tens of thousands of distinct CDR3 sequences, 4% to 5.5% of which are singletons. CDR1 SGDLS and CDR2 YYNGEE come from the germline V gene. Trimming cost V 4 bases and J 11 bases, with 16 bases left between them. The CDR3 loop spans 13 amino acids. This clonotype has ten or more counts. What it binds is unknown. V gene TRBV9 combines with J gene TRBJ2-1; a weak D match, TRBD2 (5 bases). Material for sequencing was whole blood. This clonotype was sampled from an adult who was a healthcare worker with PCR-confirmed SARS-CoV-2 infection or an uninfected control (not recorded which). The chain's CDR3 is CASSPAGPQQQFF. The DNA of the CDR3 is TGTGCCAGCAGCCCCGCGGGCCCACAGCAGCAGTTCTTC.